A selection of T cell receptor beta chains follows, all from one sample in a study of cytomegalovirus exposure and HLA in healthy donors. Sequencing was performed with immunoSEQ multiplex PCR; in TCRdb, only in-frame clones are kept and a portion is missing. The sample includes roughly 270,000 clones, roughly 88% of them seen just once. The sample comprised PBMCs. The receptors shown here come from a woman aged 18-29 years in good health and CMV-seronegative. CDR3s include the opening cysteine and the closing phenylalanine or tryptophan. The order of the fields is D gene, V gene, clone size, J gene, CDR3 protein, CDR3 DNA. A D gene is named only where the DNA matches it firmly. A row's size may be missing; if present it is once, few, many or a size class.

TRBD1	TRBV7-2	.	TRBJ1-2	CASSLGTGLVGYTF	TGTGCCAGCAGCCTAGGGACAGGGTTGGTGGGCTACACCTTC
.	TRBV28	once	TRBJ1-5	CASSLGQWVGAVQHF	TGTGCCAGCAGTTTGGGGCAATGGGTGGGTGCTGTCCAGCATTTT
.	TRBV2	.	TRBJ1-1	CASPTRAGTEAFF	TGTGCCAGCCCAACGAGGGCGGGAACTGAAGCTTTCTTT
TRBD1	TRBV29-1	.	TRBJ2-1	CSVQDRGSYNEQFF	TGCAGCGTCCAAGACAGGGGGTCCTACAATGAGCAGTTCTTC
TRBD1	TRBV28	.	TRBJ2-7	CASSQFPRGRDYYEQYF	TGTGCCAGCAGCCAATTCCCCAGGGGGCGAGATTACTACGAGCAGTACTTC
.	TRBV11-1	.	TRBJ2-7	CASSSTEPNWYF	TGTGCCAGCAGCTCGACAGAGCCGAATTGGTACTTC
TRBD2	TRBV19	.	TRBJ2-3	CASSIDAGVSRNTQYF	TGTGCCAGTAGTATCGATGCGGGAGTCTCCAGGAATACGCAGTATTTT
.	TRBV27	once	TRBJ1-5	CASSPGLSNQPQHF	TGTGCCAGCAGTCCAGGGCTCAGCAATCAGCCCCAGCATTTT
.	TRBV25-1	.	TRBJ2-2	CASSEFTGNGELFF	TGTGCCAGCAGTGAATTTACGGGGAACGGGGAGCTGTTTTTT
TRBD1	TRBV2	few	TRBJ1-6	CASSEGRGSPLHF	TGTGCCAGCAGTGAGGGCAGGGGGTCACCCCTCCACTTT
.	TRBV7-9	.	TRBJ1-5	CASSLATQYSNQPQHF	TGTGCCAGCAGCTTAGCGACACAGTATAGCAATCAGCCCCAGCATTTT
TRBD1	TRBV9	.	TRBJ2-2	CASSQPGTGVTGELFF	TGTGCCAGCAGCCAACCTGGGACAGGGGTTACCGGGGAGCTGTTTTTT
TRBD2	TRBV19	once	TRBJ2-1	CASTPPPRERTYNEQFF	TGTGCCAGTACCCCACCCCCGCGGGAGCGGACCTACAATGAGCAGTTCTTC
TRBD2	TRBV9	.	TRBJ2-7	CASSVTSGSLGEQYF	TGTGCCAGCAGTGTTACTAGCGGGAGTCTCGGCGAGCAGTACTTC
.	TRBV7-8	.	TRBJ1-5	CASSLAAVRGSNQPQHF	TGTGCCAGCAGCTTAGCGGCGGTTCGGGGGAGCAATCAGCCCCAGCATTTT
TRBD1	TRBV13	once	TRBJ2-5	CASSFGTVQETQYF	TGTGCCAGCAGCTTCGGGACAGTCCAAGAGACCCAGTACTTC
TRBD2	TRBV18	.	TRBJ2-5	CASSPMRLAGQETQYF	TGTGCCAGCTCACCAATGAGACTAGCGGGCCAAGAGACCCAGTACTTC
TRBD2	TRBV4-2	.	TRBJ2-1	CASSPDQSLASGFYNEQFF	TGTGCCAGCAGCCCCGACCAGTCTCTGGCTAGCGGGTTCTACAATGAGCAGTTCTTC
TRBD1	TRBV10-3	.	TRBJ2-7	CAIRRYNTGTGNMSEQYF	TGTGCCATCAGGAGATACAACACCGGGACAGGGAATATGAGCGAGCAGTACTTC
.	TRBV6-4	.	TRBJ2-1	CASSDGGGTYNEQFF	TGTGCCAGCAGTGACGGTGGCGGGACTTACAATGAGCAGTTCTTC
.	TRBV27	.	TRBJ1-2	CASSLLSTASPYGYTF	TGTGCCAGCAGTTTATTAAGCACTGCTTCCCCCTATGGCTACACCTTC
TRBD2	TRBV28	.	TRBJ2-3	CATGAGGVDTQYF	TGTGCCACGGGAGCGGGAGGCGTAGATACGCAGTATTTT
TRBD1	TRBV27	few	TRBJ2-7	CASSRTGGYEQYF	TGTGCCAGCAGCCGGACAGGGGGCTACGAGCAGTACTTC
TRBD2	TRBV2	.	TRBJ2-1	CASNWGGTLYNEQFF	TGTGCCAGTAATTGGGGGGGGACTCTTTACAATGAGCAGTTCTTC
TRBD1	TRBV28	.	TRBJ1-2	CASSGTGEYTF	TGTGCCAGCAGTGGAACAGGGGAATACACCTTC
TRBD2	TRBV5-1	once	TRBJ2-2	CASSTGTSGRTAGELFF	TGCGCCAGCAGCACCGGGACTAGCGGGAGAACGGCCGGGGAGCTGTTTTTT
TRBD1	TRBV19	once	TRBJ2-7	CASSSGQGVVGSYEQYF	TGTGCCAGTAGCTCCGGACAGGGCGTCGTAGGGTCCTACGAGCAGTACTTC
.	TRBV13	.	TRBJ2-1	CASSPRDFSSYNEQFF	TGTGCCAGCAGCCCCCGGGACTTCAGCTCCTACAATGAGCAGTTCTTC
TRBD2	TRBV9	.	TRBJ2-7	CASSETGLGLAGDVDEQYF	TGTGCCAGCAGCGAGACAGGGTTGGGACTAGCGGGAGACGTCGACGAGCAGTACTTC
TRBD1	TRBV30	.	TRBJ2-3	CALGKGAITDTQYF	TGTGCCTTAGGGAAGGGGGCTATCACAGATACGCAGTATTTT
TRBD1	TRBV2	few	TRBJ1-2	CASSARQGFDGYTF	TGTGCCAGCAGTGCACGACAGGGCTTTGATGGCTACACCTTC
TRBD2	TRBV5-4	.	TRBJ2-7	CASSLGAGEGYEQYF	TGTGCCAGCAGCTTGGGGGCGGGAGAGGGGTACGAGCAGTACTTC
.	TRBV30	once	TRBJ1-1	CAWNRVRLRRMNTEAFF	TGTGCCTGGAACCGTGTACGTCTCAGGAGGATGAACACTGAAGCTTTCTTT
TRBD1	TRBV7-9	.	TRBJ2-1	CASSSSFDRADEQFF	TGTGCCAGCAGTTCCTCCTTCGACAGGGCGGATGAGCAGTTCTTC
.	TRBV19	few	TRBJ1-5	CASSKGPTGDQPQHF	TGTGCCAGTAGTAAAGGACCGACGGGAGATCAGCCCCAGCATTTT
TRBD1	TRBV2	.	TRBJ1-1	CARQGPLNTEAFF	TGTGCCAGACAGGGGCCTTTGAACACTGAAGCTTTCTTT
.	TRBV7-9	.	TRBJ1-5	CASSLGGPRANQPQHF	TGTGCCAGCAGCTTGGGGGGACCCCGGGCTAATCAGCCCCAGCATTTT